These 19 T cell receptor beta chains originate from one sample sequenced in a study of T cell repertoires in cytomegalovirus infection. Using its own MiXCR run on the reads, TCRdb lists one record per CDR3 protein. The table includes about 740,000 distinct CDR3 sequences, roughly a third detected once. Sequencing was carried out using PBMCs. The receptors were gathered from a human donor in good health (CMV status not recorded). Some clones in this sample may be carry-over from other donors' samples.

The chain carries TRBV5-6 and TRBJ2-5; D is ambiguous. Germline V gene lookup returns CDR1 SGHDT and CDR2 YYEEEE. The length of the CDR3 is 14 residues. Trimming cost V 0 bases and J 3 bases, with 9 bases left between them. The CDR3 region has the DNA TGTGCCAGCAGCTTGGAGGCGCGAGAAGAGACCCAGTACTTC. This codes for CASSLEAREETQYF.

In its sample, this clonotype was seen many times. The V gene is TRBV29-1, the J gene TRBJ2-1; D tentatively fits TRBD1 or TRBD2 (6 bases each). Trimming pared 6 bases from V and 7 bases from J, leaving 13 bases between. Germline V gene sequence: CDR1 SQVTM, CDR2 ANQGSEA. The CDR3 length is 12 residues. The CDR3 spells CSVHIGGNEQFF. CDR3 nucleotides: TGCAGCGTCCATATAGGGGGGAATGAGCAGTTCTTC.

With respect to this clonotype: This may arise from a read error, as a much more abundant clone is one base away. The chain joins TRBV7-8 to TRBJ1-5, with D perhaps TRBD1 (5 bases). CDR1 and CDR2 from the germline V gene are SGHVS and FQNEAQ. The CDR3 contains 13 residues. V was clipped by 5 bases and J by 12 bases, with 17 bases between them. CDR3 DNA: TGTGCCAGCAGCCCTCGGACCGGTGGACACCAGCATTTT. Amino acids: CASSPRTGGHQHF.

This clonotype was observed at least ten times. V gene TRBV11-2 combines with J gene TRBJ2-5, with 7 bases fitting TRBD2. The CDR3 runs to 15 residues. V shed 1 base and J 1 base; nucleotides not matched to a gene: 3. Germline V gene data show CDR1 as SGHAT and CDR2 as FQNNGV. Here the CDR3 reads CASSLASSGQETQYF. The CDR3 DNA reads TGTGCCAGCAGCTTAGCGTCTAGCGGCCAAGAGACCCAGTACTTC. The complete variable domain, with remaining parts taken from reference TRBV11-2 and TRBJ2-5, reads EAGVAQSPRYKIIEKRQSVAFWCNPISGHATLYWYQQILGQGPKLLIQFQNNGVVDDSQLPKDRFSAERLKGVDSTLKIQPAKLEDSAVYLCASSLASSGQETQYFGPGTRLLVL.

For this clonotype: The missing conserved phenylalanine or tryptophan at the end of this CDR3 makes a read error likely. J is TRBJ2-6 and V is TRBV12-3 or TRBV12-4, with D uncertain. The CDR3 extends over 14 amino acids. Trimming cost V 7 bases and J 0 bases, with 7 bases left between them. CDR3 bases: TGTGCCAGCAAGGCGCGCTCTGGGGCCAACGTCCTGACTTTA. Encoded protein: CASKARSGANVLTL.

This clonotype was seen more than once but under ten times. The chain recombines TRBV11-2 with TRBJ1-1, with 10 bases aligning to TRBD1. The CDR3 spans 20 residues. CDR1 is SGHAT, CDR2 FQNNGV, per germline. V was pared by 5 bases and J by 5 bases, with 23 bases of the junction left unmatched. CDR3 sequence reads: CASSPLHADRGFLRWTEAFF. As DNA, the CDR3 is TGTGCCAGCAGCCCCTTGCACGCGGACAGGGGGTTCCTACGTTGGACTGAAGCTTTCTTT.

The rearrangement joins TRBV6-5 to TRBJ1-1; 7 nucleotides match TRBD1. Germline CDR1 is MNHEY and CDR2 is SVGAGI. The CDR3 spans 16 residues. V was clipped by 0 bases and J by 7 bases; unmatched bases: 11. The CDR3 region is CASSYSTGAPQFEAFF. CDR3 nucleotides: TGTGCCAGCAGTTACTCTACAGGGGCCCCGCAATTTGAAGCTTTCTTT.

The sample holds many counts of this clonotype. The chain combines TRBV7-2 with TRBJ1-1, with D possibly being TRBD1 (5 bases). The CDR3 consists of 11 residues. Germline V gene lookup returns CDR1 SGHTA and CDR2 FQGNSA. Trimming removed 2 bases at V and 8 bases at J, with 6 bases between. The CDR3 DNA reads as TGTGCCAGCAGCTTACGGGACGAAGCTTTCTTT. Its translation: CASSLRDEAFF.

The V call is TRBV28, the J call TRBJ1-1; the D is unclear. Germline V gene data show CDR1 as MDHEN and CDR2 as SYDVKM. V was trimmed by 4 bases and J by 4 bases, leaving 10 bases between them. This CDR3 comprises 13 residues. The CDR3 DNA sequence: TGTGCCAGCAGTTACTTTCCCCCCACTGAAGCTTTCTTT. Translation: CASSYFPPTEAFF.

The chain has TRBV27 and TRBJ2-2; 10 bases are a match to TRBD2. Trimming cost V 6 bases and J 4 bases; bases outside gene matches: 11. This CDR3 has 17 amino acids. Germline CDR1 is MNHEY and CDR2 is SMNVEV (reference sequence). The CDR3 region is CASRAAGGPSGTGELFF. In nucleotides, the CDR3 is TGTGCCAGCAGGGCAGCGGGAGGGCCTTCGGGCACCGGGGAGCTGTTTTTT.

The chain carries TRBV5-1 and TRBJ1-2; D unclear. Germline V gene sequence: CDR1 SGHRS, CDR2 YFSETQ. The V gene lost 4 bases and the J gene lost 4 bases, with 17 bases spanning the gap. The CDR3 totals 15 residues. The CDR3 bases are TGCGCCAGCAGCCCGCGGACGGACTCAACCTATGGCTACACCTTC. Amino acid sequence: CASSPRTDSTYGYTF.

The chain recombines TRBV6-5 with TRBJ1-1; 10 bases match TRBD1. Germline trimming cut 2 bases from V and 2 bases from J; bases unmatched to any gene: 8. Germline V gives CDR1 MNHEY, CDR2 SVGAGI. The CDR3 covers 17 residues. Written as DNA, the CDR3 is TGTGCCAGCAGTTACGGATACGGGACAGGGGTAAACACTGAAGCTTTCTTT. This codes for CASSYGYGTGVNTEAFF.

The rearrangement uses TRBV28 and TRBJ2-3; 12 nucleotides align to TRBD2. The V segment lost 6 bases and the J segment 4 bases; nucleotides outside the gene matches: 8. The CDR3 has 16 residues. Per germline, CDR1 MDHEN and CDR2 SYDVKM. The CDR3 region has the DNA TGTGCCAGCAGAACCTGGACTAGCGGGAACCCAGATACGCAGTATTTT. It codes for CASRTWTSGNPDTQYF.

A word on this clonotype: The junction departs from the called germline gene at one end, perhaps through a read error. CDR3 residues: CASSLGQDATQYF. The CDR3 coding sequence is TGTGCCAGCAGCTTGGGCCAGGACGCGACCCAGTACTTC. The V call is TRBV5-3, the J call TRBJ2-5; D gene unclear. TRBV5-3 is reported as an ORF; its role is uncertain. The CDR3 consists of 13 residues.

This clonotype was recorded many times. The J gene is TRBJ1-1, the V gene TRBV7-6, with D possibly matching TRBD1 (5 bases). V was cut by 6 bases and J by 1 base, with 24 bases left in between. The CDR3 is 18 residues long. Germline V gene sequence: CDR1 SGHVS, CDR2 FNYEAQ. Written as DNA, the CDR3 is TGTGCCAGCAGTCTCCTATATGAGGGGCGAGAGTGGAACACTGAAGCTTTCTTT. Its protein is CASSLLYEGREWNTEAFF.

Only a few counts were recorded for this clonotype. This chain uses TRBV20-1 with TRBJ1-1; 10 nucleotides align to TRBD1. The germline V gene encodes CDR1 DFQATT and CDR2 SNEGSKA (reference sequence). V shed 7 bases and J 5 bases; nucleotides not matched to a gene: 13. CDR3 length: 15 residues. The CDR3 region has the DNA TGCAGTGTCCCGTCGACCCGGACAGGGGGAACTGAAGCTTTCTTT. Residues: CSVPSTRTGGTEAFF.

The table lists this clonotype with many counts. The gene calls are TRBV12-3 or TRBV12-4 and TRBJ2-7, with D uncertain. V dropped 6 bases and J dropped 7 bases, with 19 bases sitting between them. The CDR3 is 14 amino acids. As DNA, the CDR3 is TGTGCCAGCAGCCGTATGCAGGCGTTCTTGGAGCAGTACTTC. It encodes CASSRMQAFLEQYF.

This clonotype was seen a handful of times. This rearrangement joins TRBV12-3 or TRBV12-4 to TRBJ2-7, with D uncertain. CDR3 length: 12 residues. Trimming stripped 5 bases from V and 7 bases from J, with 12 bases between. The CDR3 protein is CASSVDLTEQYF. In nucleotides, the CDR3 is TGTGCCAGCAGTGTGGACCTTACGGAGCAGTACTTC.

The gene calls are TRBV12-3 or TRBV12-4 and TRBJ2-5, with 10 bases aligning to TRBD1. This CDR3 spans 15 amino acids. J gave up 7 bases and V 3 bases, and 8 bases lay outside the gene matches. CDR3 in amino acids: CASSFGDRGGGTQYF. Written as DNA, the CDR3 is TGTGCCAGCAGTTTCGGGGACAGGGGCGGTGGGACCCAGTACTTC.